What follows are 22 T cell receptor beta chains derived from one specimen sequenced in a study of early T cells in non-severe SARS-CoV-2 infection. MiXCR was run by TCRdb on the 5' RACE reads, yielding one entry per CDR3 protein. The profile shows tens of thousands of distinct CDR3 sequences, 7.5% to 9.5% of them singletons. Material: whole blood. These receptors were taken from an adult who was a healthcare worker with PCR-confirmed SARS-CoV-2 infection or an uninfected control (not recorded which).

The chain couples TRBV6-1 to TRBJ1-1; perhaps TRBD1 as D (6 bases). Per germline, CDR1 MNHNS and CDR2 SASEGT. There are 15 residues in the CDR3. V shed 1 base and J shed 0 bases, with 9 bases lying between them. The CDR3 bases are TGTGCCAGCAGTGAAGGGACAGACTTGAACACTGAAGCTTTCTTT. It yields the protein CASSEGTDLNTEAFF.

CDR3 in amino acids: CASSLGRGNQPQHF. The CDR3 bases are TGTGCCAGCAGCTTGGGCAGGGGGAATCAGCCCCAGCATTTT. This chain uses TRBV7-2 with TRBJ1-5, with 7 bases identical to TRBD1. Germline V gene data show CDR1 as SGHTA and CDR2 as FQGNSA. The CDR3 loop spans 14 amino acids. V lost 3 bases and J lost 4; bases outside the gene matches: 3.

This clonotype came up many times. The chain recombines TRBV20-1 with TRBJ2-7; D ambiguous. V shed 3 bases and J shed 6 bases, with 9 bases lying between them. CDR3 length equals 11 residues. The germline V gene has CDR1 DFQATT and CDR2 SNEGSKA (reference sequence). The CDR3 bases are TGCAGTGCTAGGAGGAACGCCGAGCAGTACTTC. Amino acid sequence: CSARRNAEQYF.

This clonotype has just a few counts. The rearrangement uses TRBV15 and TRBJ2-7, with 9 bases aligning to TRBD2. The germline CDR1 and CDR2 sequences are LNHNV and YYDKDF (reference sequence). The CDR3 covers 15 residues. Germline trimming cut 0 bases from V and 5 bases from J; bases unmatched to any gene: 5. The CDR3 DNA follows: TGTGCCACCAGCAGAGAACGGACTAGCGTCAACGAGCAGTACTTC. Amino acid sequence: CATSRERTSVNEQYF. Full variable domain (remainder filled in from reference TRBV15 and TRBJ2-7): DAMVIQNPRYQVTQFGKPVTLSCSQTLNHNVMYWYQQKSSQAPKLLFHYYDKDFNNEADTPDNFQSRRPNTSFCFLDIRSPGLGDTAMYLCATSRERTSVNEQYFGPGTRLTVT.

The V call is TRBV15, the J call TRBJ1-1; no reliable D call. Trimming left V 4 bases short and J 11 bases short, with 26 bases between. The germline CDR1 and CDR2 sequences are LNHNV and YYDKDF (reference sequence). There are 16 residues in the CDR3. The CDR3 nucleotides read TGTGCCACCAGCAACCCAGAGGCAGGCAGAAATCACGGGGCTTTCTTT. Its translation: CATSNPEAGRNHGAFF.

This clonotype showed up just a few times. This rearrangement joins TRBV29-1 to TRBJ2-1; no firm D call. Germline loops: CDR1 SQVTM, CDR2 ANQGSEA. The CDR3 has 14 amino acids. Deletions cut 1 base from V and 0 bases from J, with 7 bases between. CDR3 coding DNA: TGCAGCGTTGAAGGGCTGCTCTCCTACAATGAGCAGTTCTTC. It encodes CSVEGLLSYNEQFF.

V usage is TRBV9 and J usage is TRBJ2-4, with D possibly being TRBD2 (6 bases). The CDR3 length is 14 residues. V dropped 4 bases and J dropped 0 bases, with 8 bases sitting between them. Germline values: CDR1 SGDLS, CDR2 YYNGEE. CDR3 coding DNA: TGTGCCAGCAGCCCGGGACTAGCCAAAAACATTCAGTACTTC. This translates into CASSPGLAKNIQYF.

There are a few counts of this clonotype. The gene calls are TRBV19 and TRBJ2-5, with a possible D match to TRBD2 (5 bases). Trimming shortened V by 4 bases and J by 6 bases, and 9 bases separated the two germline ends. The CDR3 loop spans 12 amino acids. CDR1 LNHDA and CDR2 SQIVND come from the germline V gene (reference sequence). The CDR3 nucleotides read TGTGCCAGTAGTAGCCCGGGAAAGACCCAGTACTTC. Its translation is CASSSPGKTQYF.

V is TRBV28 and J is TRBJ1-5, with 7 bases aligning to TRBD1. The CDR3 length is 17 residues. After removal of 3 bases from V and 5 bases from J, the junction contained 13 bases not matched to a gene. Germline loops: CDR1 MDHEN, CDR2 SYDVKM. The CDR3 loop reads CASSLSIVGTAYQPQHF. For the CDR3, the DNA is TGTGCCAGCAGTTTGTCCATTGTAGGGACAGCCTATCAGCCCCAGCATTTT.

In its sample, this clonotype was seen many times. This chain uses TRBV4-2 with TRBJ1-2, with 8 bases matching TRBD1. The CDR3 loop spans 15 amino acids. The ends lost 0 bases at V and 2 bases at J; junction bases unmatched: 2. Germline CDR1 reads LGHNA; CDR2 reads YNFKEQ. CDR3 sequence reads: CASSQETGANYGYTF. The DNA for the CDR3 is TGTGCCAGCAGCCAAGAGACAGGGGCAAACTATGGCTACACCTTC.

This clonotype appeared many times. The gene calls are TRBV20-1 and TRBJ2-1; weak D call: TRBD2 (7 bases). Germline V gene lookup returns CDR1 DFQATT and CDR2 SNEGSKA (reference sequence). The V and J ends lost 0 bases and 7 bases respectively, with 16 bases between them. This CDR3 has 15 residues. The CDR3, as DNA: TGCAGTGCTAGAGACCCTTGGGGGGGGGCAAATGAGCAGTTCTTC. It encodes CSARDPWGGANEQFF.

The J gene is TRBJ2-7, the V gene TRBV27, with D unresolved. Trimming left V 10 bases short and J 4 bases short, with 20 bases between. CDR1 is MNHEY, CDR2 SMNVEV, per germline (reference sequence). The CDR3 extends over 14 amino acids. CDR3 amino acids: CATGQVAPRYEQYF. The CDR3 DNA reads TGTGCCACCGGGCAGGTAGCCCCGCGGTACGAGCAGTACTTC.

This clonotype has ten or more counts. The chain couples TRBV20-1 to TRBJ2-7; TRBD2 agrees at 8 bases. The germline V gene has CDR1 DFQATT and CDR2 SNEGSKA (reference sequence). The CDR3 has 14 amino acids. V shed 3 bases, J shed 4 bases, and the junction held 8 bases outside the gene matches. CDR3 amino acids: CSASGGAVVYEQYF. CDR3 DNA: TGCAGTGCTAGCGGGGGGGCCGTGGTATACGAGCAGTACTTC.

The table lists this clonotype with a few counts. The chain couples TRBV14 to TRBJ1-6, with unresolved D. V lost 1 base and J lost 0, with 13 bases in between. The CDR3 covers 18 residues. CDR1 is SGHDN, CDR2 FVKESK, per germline. In nucleotides, the CDR3 is TGTGCCAGCAGCCAAGGCTCGCGGATTAGCTCCTATAATTCACCCCTCCACTTT. This gives the protein CASSQGSRISSYNSPLHF.

This clonotype was detected many times. The chain carries TRBV2 and TRBJ2-6; the D gene is possibly TRBD1 (6 bases). Trimming stripped 8 bases from V and 0 bases from J, with 14 bases between. The CDR3 contains 16 residues. Germline assignment: CDR1 SNHLY and CDR2 FYNNEI. The CDR3 sequence: CASYRASGSGANVLTF. For the CDR3, the DNA is TGTGCCAGCTACAGGGCGTCCGGCTCTGGGGCCAACGTCCTGACTTTC.

V usage is TRBV7-9 and J usage is TRBJ2-7; 7 positions match TRBD2. The germline CDR1 and CDR2 sequences are SEHNR and FQNEAQ (reference sequence). V lost 5 bases, J lost 5 bases, and 12 bases stayed unmatched. This CDR3 contains 15 residues. This chain's CDR3 is CASSPSGGRADEQYF. The DNA for the CDR3 is TGTGCCAGCAGCCCTAGTGGAGGGAGGGCCGACGAGCAGTACTTC. The entire variable domain, with the rest obtained from reference TRBV7-9 and TRBJ2-7, is as follows: DTGVSQNPRHKITKRGQNVTFRCDPISEHNRLYWYRQTLGQGPEFLTYFQNEAQLEKSRLLSDRFSAERPKGSFSTLEIQRTEQGDSAMYLCASSPSGGRADEQYFGPGTRLTVT.

This clonotype was observed many times. The V and J genes are TRBV20-1 and TRBJ2-1, with TRBD2 matching over 8 bases. Looked up from germline, CDR1 is DFQATT and CDR2 is SNEGSKA (reference sequence). This CDR3 region has 13 residues. The J segment lost 4 bases and the V segment lost 3 bases, leaving 2 bases of the junction unmatched. The CDR3 sequence is CSASGRAYNEQFF. The CDR3 bases are TGCAGTGCTAGCGGGAGGGCTTACAATGAGCAGTTCTTC.

The V call is TRBV10-3, the J call TRBJ2-3; the D is unclear. Germline V CDR1 and CDR2: ENHRY, SYGVKD. This CDR3 region has 14 residues. V lost 10 bases to trimming and J lost 2 bases, with 16 bases between them. This CDR3 reads CATTPGANTDTQYF. CDR3 bases: TGTGCCACTACCCCGGGTGCGAACACAGATACGCAGTATTTT.

The chain recombines TRBV12-3 or TRBV12-4 with TRBJ2-1; D ambiguous. CDR3 length: 12 residues. V lost 2 bases to trimming and J lost 16 bases, with 15 bases between them. The CDR3, as DNA: TGTGCCAGCAGTTTAAGGGCCAGTAGGGAATTCTTC. It specifies CASSLRASREFF.

The table lists this clonotype with a few counts. The genes are TRBV5-5 and TRBJ2-3; D gene uncertain. Deletions cut 2 bases from V and 2 bases from J, with 12 bases between. The CDR3 sequence is 15 residues long. The V gene's germline CDR1 is SGHKS and CDR2 YYEKEE (reference sequence). The CDR3 bases are TGTGCCAGCAGCTTTGTTGCGACATCCACAGATACGCAGTATTTT. Its protein product is CASSFVATSTDTQYF.

This clonotype turned up a few times. The gene calls are TRBV2 and TRBJ1-1; D is perhaps TRBD1 (5 bases). V was clipped by 7 bases and J by 6 bases, with 12 bases between them. The germline gives CDR1 SNHLY, CDR2 FYNNEI. The CDR3 runs 12 residues. The CDR3 region is CASKKGIAEAFF. CDR3 DNA sequence: TGTGCCAGCAAGAAGGGGATCGCTGAAGCTTTCTTT.

This chain links TRBV12-3 or TRBV12-4 with TRBJ2-7; D is possibly TRBD1 or TRBD2 (5 bases each). The V end lost 2 bases, the J end lost 12 bases, and 14 bases lay between the germline ends. The CDR3 is made up of 12 amino acids. The CDR3 DNA reads as TGTGCCAGCAGTTTATACGTCGGGGCGCCGTACTTC. Protein sequence: CASSLYVGAPYF.